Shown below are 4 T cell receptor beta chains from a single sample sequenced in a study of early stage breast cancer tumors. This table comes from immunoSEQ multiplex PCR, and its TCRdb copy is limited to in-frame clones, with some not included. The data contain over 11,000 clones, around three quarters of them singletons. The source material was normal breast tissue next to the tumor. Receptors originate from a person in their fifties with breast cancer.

For the CDR3, the DNA is TGTGCCAGCAGTGAAGCATGGGGGGCGTACTATGGCTACACCTTC. Translated, it gives CASSEAWGAYYGYTF. V is TRBV6-1 and J is TRBJ1-2, with a weak D call TRBD1 (6 bases). The germline V and J ends were trimmed by 0 bases and 3 bases, with 11 bases remaining between them. This CDR3 contains 15 residues. Germline V gene lookup returns CDR1 MNHNS and CDR2 SASEGT.

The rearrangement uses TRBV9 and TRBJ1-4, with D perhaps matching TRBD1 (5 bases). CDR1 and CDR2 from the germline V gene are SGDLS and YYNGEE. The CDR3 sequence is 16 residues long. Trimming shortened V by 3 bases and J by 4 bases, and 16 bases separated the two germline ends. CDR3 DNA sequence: TGTGCCAGCAGCGAACACGGGGTAGGGGTTAATGAAAAACTGTTTTTT. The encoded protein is CASSEHGVGVNEKLFF. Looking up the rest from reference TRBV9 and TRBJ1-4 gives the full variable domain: DSGVTQTPKHLITATGQRVTLRCSPRSGDLSVYWYQQSLDQGLQFLIQYYNGEERAKGNILERFSAQQFPDLHSELNLSSLELGDSALYFCASSEHGVGVNEKLFFGSGTQLSVL.

The CDR3 DNA is TGTGCCAGTAGTGCCGCTAGCGGGGTGGAGACCCAGTACTTC. Protein product: CASSAASGVETQYF. The chain is built from TRBV19 and TRBJ2-5; 9 bases line up with TRBD2. Germline V gene lookup returns CDR1 LNHDA and CDR2 SQIVND (reference sequence). This CDR3 is built from 14 residues. Trimming removed 5 bases from V and 5 bases from J; junction bases left unmatched: 6.

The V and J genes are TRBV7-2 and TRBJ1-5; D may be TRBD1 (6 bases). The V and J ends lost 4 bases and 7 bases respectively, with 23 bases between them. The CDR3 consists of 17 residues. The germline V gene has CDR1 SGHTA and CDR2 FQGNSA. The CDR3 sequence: CASSSRGGPGVNQPQHF. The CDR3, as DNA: TGTGCCAGCAGCTCCCGTGGGGGGCCCGGGGTAAACCAGCCCCAGCATTTT.